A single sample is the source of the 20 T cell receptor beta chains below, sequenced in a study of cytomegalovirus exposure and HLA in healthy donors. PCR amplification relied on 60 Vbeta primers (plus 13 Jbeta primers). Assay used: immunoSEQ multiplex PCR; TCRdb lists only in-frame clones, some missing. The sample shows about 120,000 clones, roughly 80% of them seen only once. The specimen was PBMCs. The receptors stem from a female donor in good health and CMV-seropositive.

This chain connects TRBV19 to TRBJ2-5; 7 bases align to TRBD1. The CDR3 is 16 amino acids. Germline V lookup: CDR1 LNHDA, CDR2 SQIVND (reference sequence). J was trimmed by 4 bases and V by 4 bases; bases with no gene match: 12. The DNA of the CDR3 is TGTGCCAGTAGTACCGATAGACAGGGTATGGCAGAGACCCAGTACTTC. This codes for CASSTDRQGMAETQYF.

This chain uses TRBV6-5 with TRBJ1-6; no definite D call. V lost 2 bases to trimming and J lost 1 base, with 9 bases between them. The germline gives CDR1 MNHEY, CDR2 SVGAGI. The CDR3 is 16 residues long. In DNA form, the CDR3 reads TGTGCCAGCAGTTACAGCGGGGATTCCTATAATTCACCCCTCCACTTT. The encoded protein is CASSYSGDSYNSPLHF.

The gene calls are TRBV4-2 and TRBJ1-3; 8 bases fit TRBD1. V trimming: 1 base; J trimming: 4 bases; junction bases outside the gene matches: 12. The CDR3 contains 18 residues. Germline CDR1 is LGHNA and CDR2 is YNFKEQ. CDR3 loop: CASSQGRGHLGVGNTIYF. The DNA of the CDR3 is TGTGCCAGCAGCCAAGGCAGGGGGCACCTTGGTGTCGGAAACACCATATATTTT.

The CDR3 loop is CASSGGGGETQYF. For the CDR3, the DNA is TGTGCCAGTAGCGGCGGGGGAGGCGAGACCCAGTACTTC. The rearrangement joins TRBV19 to TRBJ2-5; the match to TRBD2 covers 7 bases. Germline V lookup: CDR1 LNHDA, CDR2 SQIVND (reference sequence). V shed 6 bases, J shed 5 bases, and the junction held 6 bases outside the gene matches. The CDR3 has 13 amino acids.

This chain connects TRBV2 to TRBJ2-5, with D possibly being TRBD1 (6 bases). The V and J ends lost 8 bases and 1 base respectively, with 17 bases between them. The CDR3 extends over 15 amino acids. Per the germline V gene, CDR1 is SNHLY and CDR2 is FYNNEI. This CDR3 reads CASSRGRQPQETQYF. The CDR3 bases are TGTGCCAGCTCAAGGGGGAGACAGCCCCAAGAGACCCAGTACTTC.

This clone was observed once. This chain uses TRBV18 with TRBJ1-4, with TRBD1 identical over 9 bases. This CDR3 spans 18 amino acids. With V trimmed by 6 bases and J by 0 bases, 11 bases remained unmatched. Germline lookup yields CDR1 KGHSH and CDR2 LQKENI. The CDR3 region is CASSPDRGSFSTNEKLFF. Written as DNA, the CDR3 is TGTGCCAGCTCGCCGGACAGGGGCTCTTTCTCAACTAATGAAAAACTGTTTTTT. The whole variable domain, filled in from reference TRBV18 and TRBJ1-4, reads NAGVMQNPRHLVRRRGQEARLRCSPMKGHSHVYWYRQLPEEGLKFMVYLQKENIIDESGMPKERFSAEFPKEGPSILRIQQVVRGDSAAYFCASSPDRGSFSTNEKLFFGSGTQLSVL.

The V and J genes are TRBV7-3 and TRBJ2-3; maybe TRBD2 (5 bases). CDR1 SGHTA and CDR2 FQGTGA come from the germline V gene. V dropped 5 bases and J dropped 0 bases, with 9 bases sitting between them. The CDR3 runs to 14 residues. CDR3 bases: TGTGCCAGCAGCATTTCGGGGAGCACAGATACGCAGTATTTT. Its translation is CASSISGSTDTQYF.

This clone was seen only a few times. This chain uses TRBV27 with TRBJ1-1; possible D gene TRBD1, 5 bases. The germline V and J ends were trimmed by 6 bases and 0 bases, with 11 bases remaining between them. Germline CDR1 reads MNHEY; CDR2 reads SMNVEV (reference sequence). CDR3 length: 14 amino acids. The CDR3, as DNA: TGTGCCAGCAGAGCCTCAGGGATGAACACTGAAGCTTTCTTT. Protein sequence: CASRASGMNTEAFF.

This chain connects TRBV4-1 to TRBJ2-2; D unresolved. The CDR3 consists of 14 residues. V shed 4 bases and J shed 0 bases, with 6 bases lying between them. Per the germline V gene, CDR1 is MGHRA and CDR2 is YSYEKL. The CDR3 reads CASSRAANTGELFF. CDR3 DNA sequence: TGCGCCAGCAGCCGGGCCGCGAACACCGGGGAGCTGTTTTTT.

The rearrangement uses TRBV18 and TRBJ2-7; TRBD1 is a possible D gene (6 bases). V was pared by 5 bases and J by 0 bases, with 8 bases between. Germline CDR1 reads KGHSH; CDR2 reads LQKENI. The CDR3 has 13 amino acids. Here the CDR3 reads CASSEGVSYEQYF. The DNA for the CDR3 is TGTGCCAGCTCAGAGGGGGTCTCCTACGAGCAGTACTTC.

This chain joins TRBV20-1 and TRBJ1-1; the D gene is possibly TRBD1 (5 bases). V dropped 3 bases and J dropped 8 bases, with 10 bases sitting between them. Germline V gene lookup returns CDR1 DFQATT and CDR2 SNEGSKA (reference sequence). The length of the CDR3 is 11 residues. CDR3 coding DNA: TGCAGTGCTAGGCCCGACAGCGAAGCTTTCTTT. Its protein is CSARPDSEAFF.

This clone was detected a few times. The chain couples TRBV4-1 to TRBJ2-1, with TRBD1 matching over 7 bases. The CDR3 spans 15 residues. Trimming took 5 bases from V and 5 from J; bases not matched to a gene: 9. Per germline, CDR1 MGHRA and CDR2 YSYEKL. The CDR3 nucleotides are TGCGCCAGCAGCATATACTCCGGGACAGACAATGAGCAGTTCTTC. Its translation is CASSIYSGTDNEQFF.

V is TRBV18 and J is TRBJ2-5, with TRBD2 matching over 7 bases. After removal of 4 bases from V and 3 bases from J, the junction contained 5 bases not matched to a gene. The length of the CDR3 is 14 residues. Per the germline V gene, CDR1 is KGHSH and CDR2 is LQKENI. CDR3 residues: CASSLGTTKETQYF. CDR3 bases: TGTGCCAGCTCACTCGGGACTACGAAAGAGACCCAGTACTTC.

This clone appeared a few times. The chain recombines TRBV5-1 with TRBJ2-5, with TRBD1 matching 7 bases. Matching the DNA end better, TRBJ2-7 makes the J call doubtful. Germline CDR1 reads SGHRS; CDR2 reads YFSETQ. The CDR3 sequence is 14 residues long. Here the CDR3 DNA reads TGCGCCAGCAGCCTAGGGACAGCGTCCTACGAGCAGTACTTC. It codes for CASSLGTASYEQYF.

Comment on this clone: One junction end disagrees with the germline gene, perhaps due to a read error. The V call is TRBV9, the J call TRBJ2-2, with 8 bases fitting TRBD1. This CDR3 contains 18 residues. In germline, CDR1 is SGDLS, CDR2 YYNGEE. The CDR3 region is CASSGPRGQGAKTGELFF. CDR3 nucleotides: TGTGCCAGCAGCGGACCTCGAGGGCAGGGGGCGAAAACCGGGGAGCTGTTTTTT. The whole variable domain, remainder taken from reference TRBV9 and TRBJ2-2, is DSGVTQTPKHLITATGQRVTLRCSPRSGDLSVYWYQQSLDQGLQFLIQYYNGEERAKGNILERFSAQQFPDLHSELNLSSLELGDSALYFCASSGPRGQGAKTGELFFGEGSRLTVL.

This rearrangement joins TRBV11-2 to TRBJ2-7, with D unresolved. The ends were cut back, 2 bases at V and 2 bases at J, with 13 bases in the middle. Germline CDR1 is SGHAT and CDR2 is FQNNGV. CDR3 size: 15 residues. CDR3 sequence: CASSLNDKTTYEQYF. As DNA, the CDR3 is TGTGCCAGCAGCTTAAACGACAAAACCACCTACGAGCAGTACTTC.

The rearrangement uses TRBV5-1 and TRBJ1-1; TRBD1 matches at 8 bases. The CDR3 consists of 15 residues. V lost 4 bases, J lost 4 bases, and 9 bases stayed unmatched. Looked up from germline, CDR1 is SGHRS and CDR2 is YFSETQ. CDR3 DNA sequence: TGCGCCAGCAGCCCCGGTCAGGGGGCCTCCACTGAAGCTTTCTTT. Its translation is CASSPGQGASTEAFF.

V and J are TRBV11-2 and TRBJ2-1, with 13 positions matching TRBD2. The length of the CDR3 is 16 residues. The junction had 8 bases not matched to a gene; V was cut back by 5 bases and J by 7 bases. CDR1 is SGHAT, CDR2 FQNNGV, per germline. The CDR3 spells CASSRRLAGGRNEQFF. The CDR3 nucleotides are TGTGCCAGCAGCCGGAGACTAGCGGGGGGTCGGAATGAGCAGTTCTTC. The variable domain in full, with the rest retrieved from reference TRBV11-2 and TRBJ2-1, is EAGVAQSPRYKIIEKRQSVAFWCNPISGHATLYWYQQILGQGPKLLIQFQNNGVVDDSQLPKDRFSAERLKGVDSTLKIQPAKLEDSAVYLCASSRRLAGGRNEQFFGPGTRLTVL.

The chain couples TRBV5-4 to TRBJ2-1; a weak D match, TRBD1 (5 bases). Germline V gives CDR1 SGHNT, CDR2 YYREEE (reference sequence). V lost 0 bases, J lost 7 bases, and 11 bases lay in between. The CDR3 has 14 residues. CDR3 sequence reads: CASSLVGRQNEQFF. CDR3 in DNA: TGTGCCAGCAGCTTGGTAGGCCGACAGAATGAGCAGTTCTTC. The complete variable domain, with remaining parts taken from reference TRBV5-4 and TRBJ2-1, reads ETGVTQSPTHLIKTRGQQVTLRCSSQSGHNTVSWYQQALGQGPQFIFQYYREEENGRGNFPPRFSGLQFPNYSSELNVNALELDDSALYLCASSLVGRQNEQFFGPGTRLTVL.

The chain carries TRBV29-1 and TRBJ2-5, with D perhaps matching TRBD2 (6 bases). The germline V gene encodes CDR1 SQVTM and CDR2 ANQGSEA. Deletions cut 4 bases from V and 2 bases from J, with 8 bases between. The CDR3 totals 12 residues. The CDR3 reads CSVVRGQETQYF. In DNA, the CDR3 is TGCAGCGTTGTTCGGGGGCAAGAGACCCAGTACTTC.